What follows is one T cell receptor beta chain and its context. Antigen: not known. Template switching added a universal primer site, and cDNA bore unique molecular identifiers. Using its own MiXCR run on the 5' RACE reads, TCRdb lists one record per CDR3 protein. Of 1.5 million to 2 million distinct CDR3 sequences listed, less than 35% are singletons. This entry comes from a study of identical twins. V shed 5 bases and J shed 4 bases, with 15 bases lying between them. The CDR3 spans 15 residues. In germline, CDR1 is MDHEN, CDR2 SYDVKM. Whole-study findings and limits: Out-of-frame alpha sequences shared by twins were enriched for low generation probability. Twins' surplus sharing was weaker for beta out-of-frame sequences.

The clonotype comes from a newborn girl in good health. Sequenced input: cord blood. The genes are TRBV28 and TRBJ1-5; D unresolved. The CDR3 region is CASSDGRMLNQPQHF. The CDR3 DNA is TGTGCCAGCAGTGACGGTAGAATGTTGAATCAGCCCCAGCATTTT.